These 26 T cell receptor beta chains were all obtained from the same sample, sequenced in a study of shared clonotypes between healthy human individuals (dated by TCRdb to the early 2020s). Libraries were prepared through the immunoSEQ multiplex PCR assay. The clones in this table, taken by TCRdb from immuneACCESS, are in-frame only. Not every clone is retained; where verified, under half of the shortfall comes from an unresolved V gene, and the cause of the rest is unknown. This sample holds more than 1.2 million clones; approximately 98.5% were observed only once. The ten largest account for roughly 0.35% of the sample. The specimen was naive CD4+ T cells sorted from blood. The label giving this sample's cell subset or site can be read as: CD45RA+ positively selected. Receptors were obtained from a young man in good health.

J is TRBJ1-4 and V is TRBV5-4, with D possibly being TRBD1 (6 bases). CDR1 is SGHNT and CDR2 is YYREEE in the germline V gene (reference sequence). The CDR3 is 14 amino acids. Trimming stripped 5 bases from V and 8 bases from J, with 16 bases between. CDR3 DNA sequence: TGTGCCAGCAGACACAGGGAGGAGGGAGAAAAACTGTTTTTT. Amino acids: CASRHREEGEKLFF.

CDR3 DNA: TGCGCCAGCAGCCAAGGAACAGCTCAGTACTTC. It specifies CASSQGTAQYF. The chain combines TRBV4-1 with TRBJ2-7; the D is unclear. CDR3 length: 11 residues. The germline CDR1 and CDR2 sequences are MGHRA and YSYEKL. The V end was cut by 1 base, the J end by 10 bases, with 8 bases between.

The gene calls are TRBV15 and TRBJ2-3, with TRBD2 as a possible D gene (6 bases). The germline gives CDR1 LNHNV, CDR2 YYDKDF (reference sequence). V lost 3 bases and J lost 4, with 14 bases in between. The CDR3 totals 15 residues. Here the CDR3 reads CATSRGRQGADTQYF. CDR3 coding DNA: TGTGCCACCAGCAGGGGGAGGCAAGGGGCAGATACGCAGTATTTT.

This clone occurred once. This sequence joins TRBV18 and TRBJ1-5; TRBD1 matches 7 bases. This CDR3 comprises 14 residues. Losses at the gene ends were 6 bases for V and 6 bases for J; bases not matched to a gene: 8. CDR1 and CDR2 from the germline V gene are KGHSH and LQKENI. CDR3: CASSRETGIQPQHF. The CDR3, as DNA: TGTGCCAGCTCCCGGGAGACAGGGATTCAGCCCCAGCATTTT.

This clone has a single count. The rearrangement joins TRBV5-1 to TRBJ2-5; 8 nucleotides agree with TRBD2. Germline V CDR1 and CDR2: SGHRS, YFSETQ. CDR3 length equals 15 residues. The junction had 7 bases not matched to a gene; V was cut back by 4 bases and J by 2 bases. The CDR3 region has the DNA TGCGCCAGCAGCGGCGGAGTAGCGGGACAAGAGACCCAGTACTTC. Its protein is CASSGGVAGQETQYF.

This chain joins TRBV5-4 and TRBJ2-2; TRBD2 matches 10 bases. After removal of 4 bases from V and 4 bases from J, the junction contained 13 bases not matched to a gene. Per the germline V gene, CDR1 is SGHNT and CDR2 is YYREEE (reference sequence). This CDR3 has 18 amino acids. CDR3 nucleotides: TGTGCCAGCAGCGGGGGACTAGCGACTTACCGGGGCACCGGGGAGCTGTTTTTT. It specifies CASSGGLATYRGTGELFF. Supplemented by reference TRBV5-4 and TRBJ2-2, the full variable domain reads ETGVTQSPTHLIKTRGQQVTLRCSSQSGHNTVSWYQQALGQGPQFIFQYYREEENGRGNFPPRFSGLQFPNYSSELNVNALELDDSALYLCASSGGLATYRGTGELFFGEGSRLTVL.

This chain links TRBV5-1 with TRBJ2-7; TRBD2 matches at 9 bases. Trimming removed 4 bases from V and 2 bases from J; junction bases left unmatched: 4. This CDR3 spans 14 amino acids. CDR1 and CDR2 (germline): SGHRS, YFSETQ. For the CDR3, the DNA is TGCGCCAGCAGCACAACTAGCGGGCCCTACGAGCAGTACTTC. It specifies CASSTTSGPYEQYF.

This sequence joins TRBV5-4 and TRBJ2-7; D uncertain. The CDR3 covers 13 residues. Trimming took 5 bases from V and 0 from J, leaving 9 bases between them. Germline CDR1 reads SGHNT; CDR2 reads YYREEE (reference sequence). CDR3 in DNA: TGTGCCAGCAGGTCCCGGAGCTCCTACGAGCAGTACTTC. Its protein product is CASRSRSSYEQYF.

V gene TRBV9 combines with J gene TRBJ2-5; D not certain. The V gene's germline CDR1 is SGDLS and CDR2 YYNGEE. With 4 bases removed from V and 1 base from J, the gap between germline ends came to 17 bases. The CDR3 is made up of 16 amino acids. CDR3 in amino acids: CASSKGPVPPQETQYF. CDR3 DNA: TGTGCCAGCAGCAAAGGACCTGTACCTCCCCAAGAGACCCAGTACTTC.

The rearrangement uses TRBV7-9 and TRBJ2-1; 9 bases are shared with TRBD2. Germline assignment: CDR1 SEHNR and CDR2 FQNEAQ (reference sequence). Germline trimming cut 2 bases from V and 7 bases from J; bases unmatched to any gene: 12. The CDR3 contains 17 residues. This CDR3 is CASSLLGGRAITNEQFF. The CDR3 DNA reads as TGTGCCAGCAGCTTACTAGGCGGGAGGGCCATTACGAATGAGCAGTTCTTC.

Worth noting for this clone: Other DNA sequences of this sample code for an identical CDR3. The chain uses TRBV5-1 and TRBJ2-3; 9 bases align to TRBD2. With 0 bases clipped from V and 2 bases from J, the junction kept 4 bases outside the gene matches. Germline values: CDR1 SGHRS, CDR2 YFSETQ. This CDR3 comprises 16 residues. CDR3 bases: TGCGCCAGCAGCTTGGGACTAGCGGATCTCACAGATACGCAGTATTTT. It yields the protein CASSLGLADLTDTQYF.

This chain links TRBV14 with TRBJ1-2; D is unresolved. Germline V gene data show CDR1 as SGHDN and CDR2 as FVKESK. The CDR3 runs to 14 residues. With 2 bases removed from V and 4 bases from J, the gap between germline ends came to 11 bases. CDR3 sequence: CASSQTGILYGYTF. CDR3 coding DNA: TGTGCCAGCAGCCAAACGGGCATCCTCTATGGCTACACCTTC.

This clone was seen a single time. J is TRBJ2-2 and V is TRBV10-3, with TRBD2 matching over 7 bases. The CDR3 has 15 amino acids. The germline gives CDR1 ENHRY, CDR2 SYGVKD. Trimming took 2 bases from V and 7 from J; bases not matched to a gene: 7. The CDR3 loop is CAISEPGGSYGELFF. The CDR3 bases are TGTGCCATCAGTGAGCCTGGCGGGAGCTACGGGGAGCTGTTTTTT.

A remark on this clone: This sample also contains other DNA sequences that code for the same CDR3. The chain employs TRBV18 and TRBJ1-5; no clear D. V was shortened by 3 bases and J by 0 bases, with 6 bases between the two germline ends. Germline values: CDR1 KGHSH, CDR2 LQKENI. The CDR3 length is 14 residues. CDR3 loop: CASSPADSNQPQHF. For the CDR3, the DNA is TGTGCCAGCTCACCGGCCGATAGCAATCAGCCCCAGCATTTT.

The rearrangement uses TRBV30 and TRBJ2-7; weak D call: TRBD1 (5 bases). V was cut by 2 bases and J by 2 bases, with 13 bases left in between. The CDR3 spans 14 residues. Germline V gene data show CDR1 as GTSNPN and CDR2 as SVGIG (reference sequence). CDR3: CAWSLGVPAYEQYF. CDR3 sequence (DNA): TGTGCCTGGAGTCTAGGGGTTCCAGCCTACGAGCAGTACTTC.

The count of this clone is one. CDR3 in DNA: TGCGCCAGCAGCGGAGGGACTGACGGCTACACCTTC. Protein product: CASSGGTDGYTF. This chain links TRBV5-1 with TRBJ1-2, with D maybe TRBD1 (5 bases). The germline V gene encodes CDR1 SGHRS and CDR2 YFSETQ. The V gene lost 4 bases and the J gene lost 8 bases, with 12 bases spanning the gap. The CDR3 spans 12 residues.

CDR3 loop: CASSPGAGGPILEQYF. Here the CDR3 DNA reads TGTGCCAGCTCGCCGGGGGCGGGAGGTCCCATCCTGGAGCAGTACTTC. The chain is built from TRBV18 and TRBJ2-7, with TRBD2 identical over 8 bases. CDR1 is KGHSH, CDR2 LQKENI, per germline. The CDR3 length is 16 residues. Trimming cost V 6 bases and J 7 bases; bases outside gene matches: 17.

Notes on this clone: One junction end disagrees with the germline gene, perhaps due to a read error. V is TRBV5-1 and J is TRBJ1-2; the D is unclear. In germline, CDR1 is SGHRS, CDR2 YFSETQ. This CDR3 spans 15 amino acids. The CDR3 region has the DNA TGCGCCAGCAGCTCCACTCCGGGTCGTAACGATGGCTACACCTTC. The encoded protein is CASSSTPGRNDGYTF. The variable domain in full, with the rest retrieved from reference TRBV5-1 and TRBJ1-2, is KAGVTQTPRYLIKTRGQQVTLSCSPISGHRSVSWYQQTPGQGLQFLFEYFSETQRNKGNFPGRFSGRQFSNSRSEMNVSTLELGDSALYLCASSSTPGRNDGYTFGSGTRLTVV.

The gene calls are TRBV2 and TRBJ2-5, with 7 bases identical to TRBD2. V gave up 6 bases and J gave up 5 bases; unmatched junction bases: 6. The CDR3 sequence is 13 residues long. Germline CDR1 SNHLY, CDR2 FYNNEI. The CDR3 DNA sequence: TGTGCCAGCAGGGGAGGGGTGTATGAGACCCAGTACTTC. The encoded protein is CASRGGVYETQYF.

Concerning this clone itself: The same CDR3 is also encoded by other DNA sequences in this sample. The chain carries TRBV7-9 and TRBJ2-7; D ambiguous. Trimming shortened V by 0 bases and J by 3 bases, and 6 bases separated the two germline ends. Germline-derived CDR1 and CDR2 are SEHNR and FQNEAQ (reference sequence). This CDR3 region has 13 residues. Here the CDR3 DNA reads TGTGCCAGCAGCTTAGCTGGCGTCTACGAGCAGTACTTC. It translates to CASSLAGVYEQYF.

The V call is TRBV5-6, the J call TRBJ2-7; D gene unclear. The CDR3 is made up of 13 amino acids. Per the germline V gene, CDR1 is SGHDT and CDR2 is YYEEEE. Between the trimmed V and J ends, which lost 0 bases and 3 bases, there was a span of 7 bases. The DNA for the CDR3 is TGTGCCAGCAGCTTGGTCTCACACTACGAGCAGTACTTC. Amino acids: CASSLVSHYEQYF.

CDR3 residues: CASSLGREVADTQYF. CDR3 bases: TGTGCCAGCAGCTTGGGGCGGGAGGTGGCAGATACGCAGTATTTT. V is TRBV11-2 and J is TRBJ2-3; the match to TRBD2 covers 8 bases. CDR1 and CDR2 from the germline V gene are SGHAT and FQNNGV. Unmatched junction bases numbered 6, after V lost 3 bases and J lost 4 bases. This CDR3 contains 15 residues.

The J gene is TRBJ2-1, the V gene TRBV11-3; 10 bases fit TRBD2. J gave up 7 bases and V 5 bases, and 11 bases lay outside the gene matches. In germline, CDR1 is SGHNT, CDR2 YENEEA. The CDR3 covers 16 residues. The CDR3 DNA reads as TGTGCCAGCAGCCGGACTATAGCGGGAGGTCGAAATGAGCAGTTCTTC. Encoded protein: CASSRTIAGGRNEQFF.

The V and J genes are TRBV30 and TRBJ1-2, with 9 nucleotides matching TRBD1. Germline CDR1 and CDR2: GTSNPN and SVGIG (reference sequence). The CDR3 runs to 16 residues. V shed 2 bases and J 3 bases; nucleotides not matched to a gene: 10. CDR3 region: CAWSSGTGSFYYGYTF. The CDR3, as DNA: TGTGCCTGGAGTTCCGGGACAGGGTCTTTTTACTATGGCTACACCTTC.

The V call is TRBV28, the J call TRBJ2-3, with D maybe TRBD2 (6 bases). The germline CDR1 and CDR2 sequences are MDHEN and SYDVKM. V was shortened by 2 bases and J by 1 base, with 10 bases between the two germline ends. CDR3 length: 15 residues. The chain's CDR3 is CASSLTGAGTDTQYF. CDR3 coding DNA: TGTGCCAGCAGTTTAACGGGAGCGGGCACAGATACGCAGTATTTT. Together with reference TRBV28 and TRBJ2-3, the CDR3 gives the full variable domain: DVKVTQSSRYLVKRTGEKVFLECVQDMDHENMFWYRQDPGLGLRLIYFSYDVKMKEKGDIPEGYSVSREKKERFSLILESASTNQTSMYLCASSLTGAGTDTQYFGPGTRLTVL.

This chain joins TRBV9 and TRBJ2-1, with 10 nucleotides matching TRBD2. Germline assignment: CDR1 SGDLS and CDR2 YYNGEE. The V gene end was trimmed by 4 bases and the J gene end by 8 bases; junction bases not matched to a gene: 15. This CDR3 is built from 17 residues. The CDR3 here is CASSLLGSSSGSYEQFF. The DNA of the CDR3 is TGTGCCAGCAGCCTCCTTGGGTCGTCTAGCGGGAGCTATGAGCAGTTCTTC.